One sample yielded the 18 T cell receptor beta chains listed below, sequenced in a study of tumor-infiltrating lymphocytes in primary liver carcinoma. Priming with a constant-region primer yielded TCR beta cDNA from about 510 ng total RNA. Nested multiplex PCR, run for three rounds with slightly modified ARM-PCR, yielded TCR beta libraries. Amplification in the first two PCR rounds was performed using TRBV1-TRBV30 forward primers and a C-beta reverse primer for approximately 10 cycles each. TCRdb analysed the multiplex PCR reads with MiXCR anew, one entry per CDR3 protein. The top ten hold more than 10% of the sample, which has roughly 100,000 distinct CDR3 sequences, about two thirds seen once. Co-extraction yielded RNA and DNA from approximately 22-30 mg of unsorted bulk tissue. The sequenced sample consisted of liver tumor tissue from sampling region 2. The subset denotes: tumor region T2, inferior pole. The receptors derive from a woman aged 60-70 years with primary liver carcinoma and hepatitis B virus infection.

To note about this clonotype: Being one base from a much bigger clone, this may be a read error. The chain carries TRBV5-1 and TRBJ1-6; D is perhaps TRBD1 (5 bases). The CDR3 consists of 13 residues. Germline assignment: CDR1 SGHRS and CDR2 YFSETQ. The CDR3 nucleotides are TGCGCCAGCAGCACAGAACAGGATTCACCCCTCCGCTTT. This codes for CASSTEQDSPLRF.

This clonotype was observed a few times. J is TRBJ2-2 and V is TRBV11-2; D ambiguous. Trimming shortened V by 7 bases and J by 1 base, and 13 bases separated the two germline ends. The germline gives CDR1 SGHAT, CDR2 FQNNGV. CDR3 length equals 15 residues. This chain's CDR3 is CASITIGQNTGELFF. CDR3 DNA sequence: TGTGCCAGCATTACGATAGGGCAGAACACCGGGGAGCTGTTTTTT.

Regarding this clonotype: Germline is not matched at one junction end, which may reflect a read error. The CDR3 reads CAGGAPWTGSDEKLFF. In nucleotides, the CDR3 is TGTGCCGGCGGCGCGCCCTGGACAGGGTCTGATGAAAAGCTGTTTTTT. The rearrangement uses TRBV11-2 and TRBJ1-4, with 8 bases lining up with TRBD1. CDR1 SGHAT and CDR2 FQNNGV come from the germline V gene. The CDR3 has 16 residues.

A note on this clonotype: The conserved closing phenylalanine or tryptophan is absent in this CDR3, likely reflecting a read error. This chain joins TRBV30 and TRBJ1-1; D gene ambiguous. The CDR3 consists of 16 residues. V shed 1 base and J shed 0 bases, with 15 bases lying between them. CDR1 is GTSNPN, CDR2 SVGIG, per germline (reference sequence). The CDR3 DNA is TGTGCCTGGAGTGCGAGTGGGGTAGGTATGAACACTGAAGCTTTCATT. Residues: CAWSASGVGMNTEAFI.

This clonotype was observed a handful of times. The junction and the germline gene differ at one end; a read error may be behind it. The chain recombines TRBV5-1 with TRBJ1-1; D uncertain. CDR1 and CDR2 from the germline V gene are SGHRS and YFSETQ. The CDR3 loop spans 14 amino acids. CDR3 amino acids: CANSLESGNTEAFF. The DNA for the CDR3 is TGCGCCAACAGCTTGGAGTCGGGGAACACTGAAGCTTTCTTT.

On this clonotype itself: No conserved phenylalanine or tryptophan ends this CDR3, so it is likely a read error. The chain links TRBV11-2 to TRBJ2-5; D remains unclear. The CDR3 is made up of 16 amino acids. CDR1 and CDR2 (germline): SGHAT, FQNNGV. The CDR3 sequence is CASSLRFAAYQESQYS. The CDR3 coding sequence is TGTGCCAGCAGCTTAAGGTTTGCTGCCTACCAAGAGAGCCAGTACTCC.

This clonotype was picked up one time. A much larger clone sits a single nucleotide away, making a read error possible. It is likely a read error, because the conserved phenylalanine at the end of the CDR3 is missing. This sequence joins TRBV4-1 and TRBJ2-7, with 9 bases matching TRBD1. The CDR3 is made up of 15 amino acids. The germline V gene has CDR1 MGHRA and CDR2 YSYEKL. Unmatched junction bases numbered 4, after V lost 1 base and J lost 3 bases. CDR3 amino acids: CASSQGGQGYYEQYI. The CDR3 nucleotides read TGCGCCAGCAGCCAAGGGGGACAGGGCTACTACGAGCAGTACATC.

About this clonotype itself: This may come from a read error, since a much larger clone is one base off. This rearrangement joins TRBV10-3 to TRBJ1-1; no firm D call. The V gene's germline CDR1 is ENHRY and CDR2 SYGVKD. CDR3 length: 15 residues. The V and J ends lost 1 base and 5 bases respectively, with 14 bases between them. The CDR3 bases are TGTGCCATCAGTGAGTTCCCGGGTGAATTAACTGAAGCTTTCTTT. Translation gives CAISEFPGELTEAFF.

Of note for this clonotype: At one of its ends the junction is not consistent with the germline gene, which may arise from a read error. This chain joins TRBV11-2 and TRBJ2-7, with D tentatively TRBD2 (5 bases). The CDR3 is made up of 11 amino acids. The germline V gene encodes CDR1 SGHAT and CDR2 FQNNGV. As DNA, the CDR3 is TGTGCCAGCAGCTCGCCTAGCTCCCTGGAGTTC. Protein sequence: CASSSPSSLEF.

This rearrangement joins TRBV12-3 or TRBV12-4 to TRBJ2-7, with D uncertain. CDR3 length equals 13 residues. V was clipped by 8 bases and J by 3 bases, with 14 bases between them. The CDR3 DNA is TGTGCCAGCGGCTTCGGGTCCTACTACGAGCAGTACTTC. Translating it yields CASGFGSYYEQYF.

This clonotype is categorized as medium-sized. The CDR3 bases are TGCGCCAGCAGCCAAGAATTTTTGGTAGATACGCAGTATTTT. As protein: CASSQEFLVDTQYF. This chain joins TRBV4-1 and TRBJ2-3; D is ambiguous. The CDR3 extends over 14 amino acids. Deletions cut 0 bases from V and 5 bases from J, with 9 bases between. The germline gives CDR1 MGHRA, CDR2 YSYEKL.

Details on this clonotype: A junction boundary mismatches the germline segment, possibly from a read error. The chain recombines TRBV11-3 with TRBJ1-5; 8 bases map to TRBD1. The CDR3 consists of 13 residues. Germline CDR1 and CDR2: SGHNT and YENEEA. The CDR3 loop is CANSSGGSQPQHF. In DNA form, the CDR3 reads TGTGCCAACAGCTCAGGGGGCAGTCAGCCCCAGCACTTT.

In the case of this clonotype: At one boundary the junction diverges from the germline segment, which might be a read error. The chain has TRBV5-1 and TRBJ2-7; 10 bases line up with TRBD2. CDR1 SGHRS and CDR2 YFSETQ come from the germline V gene. The CDR3 is 15 amino acids. The CDR3 sequence is CDSSALAGGGYEQYF. The CDR3 DNA is TGCGACAGCAGCGCGTTAGCGGGAGGTGGCTACGAGCAGTACTTC. The entire variable domain, with the rest obtained from reference TRBV5-1 and TRBJ2-7, is as follows: KAGVTQTPRYLIKTRGQQVTLSCSPISGHRSVSWYQQTPGQGLQFLFEYFSETQRNKGNFPGRFSGRQFSNSRSEMNVSTLELGDSALYLCDSSALAGGGYEQYFGPGTRLTVT.

V usage is TRBV11-2 and J usage is TRBJ2-3; D possibly corresponds to TRBD2 (7 bases). This CDR3 is 13 amino acids long. CDR1 is SGHAT, CDR2 FQNNGV, per germline. The ends were cut back, 8 bases at V and 7 bases at J, with 16 bases in the middle. CDR3 amino acids: CASDSPGGHTQYF. CDR3 DNA sequence: TGTGCCAGCGATTCCCCGGGGGGCCATACGCAGTATTTT.

The sample holds a few counts of this clonotype. One end of the junction varies from germline; a read error may be responsible. V is TRBV12-5 and J is TRBJ2-7; TRBD1 agrees at 7 bases. In germline, CDR1 is LGHNT, CDR2 FRNRAP. The CDR3 contains 14 residues. In nucleotides, the CDR3 is TGTGTTAGTGCTCCACAGGGGAACCTTTACGAGCAGTACTTC. It translates to CVSAPQGNLYEQYF.

As regards this clonotype: Possible read error: a much larger clone is one base away. The chain combines TRBV25-1 with TRBJ1-5, with 8 bases that match TRBD1. CDR1 and CDR2 (germline): MGHDK, SYGVNS. The CDR3 has 14 residues. CDR3 sequence (DNA): TGTGCCAACAGTGGACAGGGCACGTACCAGCCCCAGCATTTT. Translating gives CANSGQGTYQPQHF. Supplemented by reference TRBV25-1 and TRBJ1-5, the full variable domain reads EADIYQTPRYLVIGTGKKITLECSQTMGHDKMYWYQQDPGMELHLIHYSYGVNSTEKGDLSSESTVSRIRTEHFPLTLESARPSHTSQYLCANSGQGTYQPQHFGDGTRLSIL.

Points on this clonotype: A single base separates this from a much larger clone, so it may be a read error. The V call is TRBV6-4, the J call TRBJ2-1, with 8 bases fitting TRBD2. The germline gives CDR1 MRHNA, CDR2 SNTAGT. V lost 1 base, J lost 0 bases, and 2 bases stayed unmatched. The CDR3 spans 16 residues. CDR3 coding DNA: TGTGCCAGCAGTGACTATGGGACTAGCTCCTACAATGAGCAGTTCTTC. Encoded protein: CASSDYGTSSYNEQFF.

The V gene is TRBV11-2, the J gene TRBJ2-3, with 7 bases that match TRBD2. This CDR3 is 17 amino acids long. V was clipped by 3 bases and J by 2 bases; unmatched bases: 11. Germline loops: CDR1 SGHAT, CDR2 FQNNGV. CDR3 in DNA: TGTGCCAGCAGCTTTATGACTAGCCCGTCTAACACAGATACGCAGTATTTT. As protein: CASSFMTSPSNTDTQYF.